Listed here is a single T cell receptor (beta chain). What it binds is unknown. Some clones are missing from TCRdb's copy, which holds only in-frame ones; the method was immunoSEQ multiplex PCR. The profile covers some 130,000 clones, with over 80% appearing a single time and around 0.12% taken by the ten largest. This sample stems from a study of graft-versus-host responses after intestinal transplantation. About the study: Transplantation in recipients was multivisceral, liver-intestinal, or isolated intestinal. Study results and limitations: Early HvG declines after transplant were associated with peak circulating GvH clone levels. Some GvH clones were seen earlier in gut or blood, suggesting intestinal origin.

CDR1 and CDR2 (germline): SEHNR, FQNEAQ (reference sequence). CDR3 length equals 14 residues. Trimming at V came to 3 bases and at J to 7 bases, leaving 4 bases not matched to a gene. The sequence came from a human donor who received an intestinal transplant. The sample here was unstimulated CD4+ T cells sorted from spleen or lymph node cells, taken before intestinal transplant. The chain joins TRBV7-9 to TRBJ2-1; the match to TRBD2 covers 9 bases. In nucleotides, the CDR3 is TGTGCCAGCAGCTTTCTAGCGGGATGGAATGAGCAGTTCTTC. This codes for CASSFLAGWNEQFF.